A selection of T cell receptor beta chains follows, all from one sample in a study of cytomegalovirus exposure and HLA in healthy donors. Sequencing was performed with immunoSEQ multiplex PCR; in TCRdb, only in-frame clones are kept and a portion is missing. Among some 120,000 clones listed, 15% to 20% were seen once. The sample comprised PBMCs. The origin of the receptors is a female donor in good health and CMV-seropositive. Both conserved end residues are part of each CDR3. A D gene is named only where the DNA matches it firmly. Size tells how often a clone was seen (once, few, many) or the class of an expanded clone, and some rows leave it out.

j_call: TRBJ2-3; clone_size: NA; d_call: TRBD2; v_call: TRBV9; cdr3_aa: CARPGLVLPPSTDTQYF; cdr3_nt: TGTGCCAGACCGGGACTAGTTTTACCCCCTAGCACAGATACGCAGTATTTT
j_call: TRBJ2-6; clone_size: NA; d_call: TRBD1; v_call: TRBV5-1; cdr3_aa: CASSSPPGQVYSGANVLTF; cdr3_nt: TGCGCCAGCAGCTCCCCGCCCGGACAGGTCTACTCTGGGGCCAACGTCCTGACTTTC
j_call: TRBJ2-7; clone_size: few; d_call: NA; v_call: TRBV6-1; cdr3_aa: CASSESGYEQYF; cdr3_nt: TGTGCCAGCAGTGAATCGGGCTACGAGCAGTACTTC
j_call: TRBJ2-3; clone_size: few; d_call: TRBD1; v_call: TRBV12-5; cdr3_aa: CASGPGTVSTDTQYF; cdr3_nt: TGTGCTAGTGGTCCTGGGACAGTCAGCACAGATACGCAGTATTTT
j_call: TRBJ1-1; clone_size: few; d_call: TRBD1; v_call: TRBV6-5; cdr3_aa: CASSVMTGGVAEAFF; cdr3_nt: TGTGCCAGCAGCGTCATGACAGGGGGCGTCGCTGAAGCTTTCTTT
j_call: TRBJ2-7; clone_size: few; d_call: NA; v_call: TRBV28; cdr3_aa: CASSIFYEQYF; cdr3_nt: TGTGCCAGCAGTATCTTCTACGAGCAGTACTTC
j_call: TRBJ2-3; clone_size: few; d_call: NA; v_call: TRBV5-6; cdr3_aa: CASSPPSTDTQYF; cdr3_nt: TGTGCCAGCAGCCCCCCATCAACAGATACGCAGTATTTT
j_call: TRBJ1-1; clone_size: NA; d_call: NA; v_call: TRBV4-3; cdr3_aa: CASSQEAGSNTEAFF; cdr3_nt: TGCGCCAGCAGCCAAGAGGCAGGAAGTAACACTGAAGCTTTCTTT
j_call: TRBJ1-2; clone_size: NA; d_call: NA; v_call: TRBV5-4; cdr3_aa: CASSLLRPIGGGYTF; cdr3_nt: TGTGCCAGCAGCTTGCTGAGGCCGATCGGAGGGGGCTACACCTTC
j_call: TRBJ2-7; clone_size: few; d_call: NA; v_call: TRBV19; cdr3_aa: CASSSPGRTNEQYF; cdr3_nt: TGTGCCAGTAGCTCCCCGGGGAGGACAAACGAGCAGTACTTC
j_call: TRBJ2-7; clone_size: NA; d_call: TRBD1; v_call: TRBV7-9; cdr3_aa: CASSQGVAYEQYF; cdr3_nt: TGTGCCAGCAGCCAGGGGGTCGCCTACGAGCAGTACTTC